The clone carrying this TCR beta chain occurred a few times. What it binds is unknown. Cells sorted as Tregs were CD4+, CD25+ and CD127-/low. Findings and limits, study-wide: Greatest tumor Treg TCR overlap was with tumor naive CD4+ cells. Larger-cohort validation covered only one TCR beta V-J rearrangement.

This CDR3 comprises 12 residues. Trimming cost V 7 bases and J 3 bases, with 9 bases left between them. CDR1 and CDR2 (germline): DFQATT, SNEGSKA (reference sequence). Semi-nested PCR with Nested Universal Primer A followed constant-region reverse priming of full-length variable regions. A single record per CDR3 protein comes from TCRdb applying MiXCR to the 5' RACE reads. This table holds approximately 50,000 distinct CDR3 sequences, about 28% found once. The chain uses TRBV20-1 and TRBJ2-2, with D tentatively TRBD2 (6 bases). This TCR was sampled from a female donor with breast cancer. Input material: tumor-infiltrating Tregs sorted from the breast tumor. The CDR3 DNA sequence: TGCAGTGTCCCGGGGGACACCGGGGAGCTGTTTTTT. It codes for CSVPGDTGELFF.